Presented here are 29 T cell receptor beta chains from one specimen sequenced in a study of blood T cell repertoires in COVID-19. Some clones are missing from TCRdb's copy, which holds only in-frame ones; the method was immunoSEQ multiplex PCR. The table has 100,000 to 150,000 clones, under 85% seen once. Sequences were obtained from peripheral blood. The receptors stem from a man aged 55 to 69 with acute or convalescent COVID-19.

The rearrangement links TRBV5-8 to TRBJ1-5; D is uncertain. The germline gives CDR1 SGHTS, CDR2 YDEGEE. The V gene lost 4 bases and the J gene lost 0 bases, with 20 bases spanning the gap. CDR3 size: 18 residues. CDR3 loop: CASSAGTGGWDSNQPQHF. DNA for the CDR3: TGTGCCAGCAGCGCGGGTACGGGCGGGTGGGATAGCAATCAGCCCCAGCATTTT.

The chain combines TRBV2 with TRBJ1-1, with a tentative D call TRBD1 (5 bases). The germline V and J ends were trimmed by 6 bases and 6 bases, with 17 bases remaining between them. Per germline, CDR1 SNHLY and CDR2 FYNNEI. This CDR3 comprises 14 residues. CDR3 loop: CASRGGASVAEAFF. The CDR3 DNA sequence: TGTGCCAGCAGGGGCGGGGCTTCGGTGGCTGAAGCTTTCTTT.

The V gene is TRBV23-1, the J gene TRBJ2-2; D is unclear. TRBV23-1 is identified as an open reading frame with a role that is uncertain. CDR3 length: 14 residues. V was shortened by 3 bases and J by 3 bases, with 8 bases between the two germline ends. CDR3 nucleotide sequence: TGCGCCAGCAGTCACTACCCTTACACCGGGGAGCTGTTTTTT. The encoded protein is CASSHYPYTGELFF.

V gene TRBV20-1 combines with J gene TRBJ2-1; TRBD2 aligns across 7 bases. CDR1 is DFQATT, CDR2 SNEGSKA, per germline (reference sequence). There are 15 residues in the CDR3. V dropped 3 bases and J dropped 2; count of bases not matched to a gene: 7. CDR3 nucleotides: TGCAGTGCTAGTGGGGCTAGCGGTGCCTACAATGAGCAGTTCTTC. The encoded protein is CSASGASGAYNEQFF.

V and J are TRBV19 and TRBJ2-1; 8 nucleotides align to TRBD2. The CDR3 sequence is 15 residues long. CDR1 is LNHDA, CDR2 SQIVND, per germline (reference sequence). The J segment lost 8 bases and the V segment lost 5 bases, leaving 11 bases of the junction unmatched. CDR3 in amino acids: CASSPIGAGAHEQFF. The CDR3 DNA follows: TGTGCCAGTAGTCCGATCGGAGCGGGAGCCCATGAGCAGTTCTTC.

V and J are TRBV5-4 and TRBJ2-1, with 10 bases fitting TRBD2. Looked up from germline, CDR1 is SGHNT and CDR2 is YYREEE (reference sequence). This CDR3 has 16 amino acids. V lost 2 bases and J lost 2; bases outside the gene matches: 4. The CDR3 sequence: CASSLVAGGAYNEQFF. DNA of the CDR3: TGTGCCAGCAGCTTAGTAGCGGGAGGCGCCTACAATGAGCAGTTCTTC.

The chain employs TRBV7-9 and TRBJ1-6, with unresolved D. V lost 2 bases and J lost 5, with 10 bases in between. Germline CDR1 SEHNR, CDR2 FQNEAQ (reference sequence). The CDR3 extends over 15 amino acids. CDR3 nucleotide sequence: TGTGCCAGCAGCTTACATGGGGAGAATAATTCACCCCTCCACTTT. The encoded protein is CASSLHGENNSPLHF.

This clone was detected a few times. The chain recombines TRBV5-1 with TRBJ2-1; 7 bases align to TRBD2. The CDR3 is 17 residues long. Germline CDR1 reads SGHRS; CDR2 reads YFSETQ. Trimming cost V 3 bases and J 2 bases; bases outside gene matches: 11. CDR3 region: CASSSPGGRSPYNEQFF. In DNA, the CDR3 is TGCGCCAGCAGCTCCCCAGGCGGGAGAAGCCCCTACAATGAGCAGTTCTTC.

CDR3 amino acids: CASSNDKGYTF. CDR3 DNA: TGTGCCAGTAGTAACGACAAGGGCTACACCTTC. The rearrangement joins TRBV19 to TRBJ1-2; unclear D gene. Germline CDR1 and CDR2: LNHDA and SQIVND (reference sequence). V lost 4 bases and J 8 bases, leaving 8 bases between the germline ends. The CDR3 contains 11 residues.

This clone occurred once. The V call is TRBV27, the J call TRBJ2-1; 9 bases map to TRBD1. The trim removed 4 bases at V and 3 bases at J, leaving 10 bases unmatched. The length of the CDR3 is 17 residues. CDR1 MNHEY and CDR2 SMNVEV come from the germline V gene (reference sequence). CDR3 DNA: TGTGCCAGCAGTTCTTCACCCGGGACAGGGATCTACAATGAGCAGTTCTTC. It translates to CASSSSPGTGIYNEQFF.

This clone has more than one count but fewer than ten. The chain carries TRBV18 and TRBJ2-3, with TRBD2 matching over 10 bases. Trimming removed 5 bases from V and 8 bases from J; junction bases left unmatched: 10. This CDR3 comprises 15 residues. From germline, CDR1 is KGHSH and CDR2 LQKENI. In DNA form, the CDR3 reads TGTGCCAGCTCAAGGGGGCTAGCGGGAGAAACTACGCAGTATTTT. Translating it yields CASSRGLAGETTQYF. Full variable domain (missing parts from reference TRBV18 and TRBJ2-3): NAGVMQNPRHLVRRRGQEARLRCSPMKGHSHVYWYRQLPEEGLKFMVYLQKENIIDESGMPKERFSAEFPKEGPSILRIQQVVRGDSAAYFCASSRGLAGETTQYFGPGTRLTVL.

The rearrangement links TRBV6-1 to TRBJ2-6; 9 bases are a match to TRBD2. V dropped 2 bases and J dropped 0; count of bases not matched to a gene: 8. There are 19 residues in the CDR3. Germline CDR1 reads MNHNS; CDR2 reads SASEGT. CDR3 bases: TGTGCCAGCAGTGAATCAACCCTAGCGGGGCTCTCTGGGGCCAACGTCCTGACTTTC. Protein product: CASSESTLAGLSGANVLTF.

With regard to this clone: The germline gene is not matched at one end of the junction; a read error may be the cause. V is TRBV7-7 and J is TRBJ2-3; 7 nucleotides match TRBD2. Per germline, CDR1 SSHAT and CDR2 FNYEAQ (reference sequence). The CDR3 runs 15 residues. CDR3 in amino acids: CASSRDYQSTDTQYF. CDR3 DNA: TGTGCTAGCAGCCGGGACTACCAAAGCACAGATACGCAGTATTTT.

The chain employs TRBV27 and TRBJ2-7; TRBD2 is a possible D gene (6 bases). Per germline, CDR1 MNHEY and CDR2 SMNVEV (reference sequence). V gave up 2 bases and J gave up 4 bases, with 18 bases separating them. There are 16 residues in the CDR3. The CDR3 here is CASSLQAGATLYEQYF. CDR3 in DNA: TGTGCCAGCAGTTTACAAGCGGGCGCCACTCTATACGAGCAGTACTTC.

V gene TRBV27 combines with J gene TRBJ2-7; D unresolved. CDR1 MNHEY and CDR2 SMNVEV come from the germline V gene (reference sequence). The CDR3 contains 15 residues. V was clipped by 0 bases and J by 6 bases, with 15 bases between them. The CDR3 bases are TGTGCCAGCAGTTTATCGTCGATCCTACCCTCCGAGCAGTACTTC. Translating gives CASSLSSILPSEQYF.

The rearrangement uses TRBV4-2 and TRBJ2-7; 10 positions match TRBD2. Germline V lookup: CDR1 LGHNA, CDR2 YNFKEQ. CDR3 size: 15 residues. The junction had 2 bases not matched to a gene; V was cut back by 1 base and J by 2 bases. CDR3 nucleotides: TGTGCCAGCAGCCAAGCTAGCGGGAGAGCCTACGAGCAGTACTTC. Translated, it gives CASSQASGRAYEQYF.

The rearrangement joins TRBV5-1 to TRBJ2-7; 11 nucleotides agree with TRBD2. V shed 0 bases, J shed 3 bases, and the junction held 5 bases outside the gene matches. Germline V gene data show CDR1 as SGHRS and CDR2 as YFSETQ. The CDR3 contains 16 residues. Written as DNA, the CDR3 is TGCGCCAGCAGCTTGGGACTAGCGGGACCTTTCTACGAGCAGTACTTC. Its protein product is CASSLGLAGPFYEQYF.

V and J are TRBV2 and TRBJ2-7; 9 nucleotides line up with TRBD1. The V and J ends lost 6 bases and 3 bases, in that order; junction bases with no gene match: 9. CDR1 is SNHLY and CDR2 is FYNNEI in the germline V gene. The CDR3 totals 15 residues. CDR3 residues: CASRGGQGTYYEQYF. CDR3 in DNA: TGTGCCAGCAGAGGAGGACAGGGGACATACTACGAGCAGTACTTC.

V is TRBV5-5 and J is TRBJ1-4, with 7 positions matching TRBD1. The germline gives CDR1 SGHKS, CDR2 YYEKEE (reference sequence). CDR3 length equals 15 residues. V gave up 2 bases and J gave up 7 bases; unmatched junction bases: 8. The CDR3 sequence is CASSLGGNRGEKLFF. The CDR3 bases are TGTGCCAGCAGCTTAGGGGGGAACAGGGGTGAAAAACTGTTTTTT.

This sequence joins TRBV3-1 (or the pseudogene TRBV3-2) and TRBJ2-7, with 12 bases matching TRBD2. There are 14 residues in the CDR3. Germline V gives CDR1 LGHDT, CDR2 YNNKEL (reference sequence). After removal of 4 bases from V and 7 bases from J, the junction contained 5 bases not matched to a gene. CDR3 in DNA: TGTGCCAGCAGCCGACTAGCGGGAGAAGGAGAGCAGTACTTC. Protein: CASSRLAGEGEQYF.

The CDR3 coding sequence is TGTGCTAGTGGTTTGTCAGGGGCCCATGGCTACACCTTC. Amino acids: CASGLSGAHGYTF. The chain couples TRBV12-5 to TRBJ1-2, with a tentative D call TRBD1 (6 bases). Germline V gene sequence: CDR1 LGHNT, CDR2 FRNRAP. The CDR3 has 13 amino acids. V shed 2 bases and J shed 6 bases, with 10 bases lying between them. Based on the CDR3 plus reference TRBV12-5 and TRBJ1-2, the full variable domain is DARVTQTPRHKVTEMGQEVTMRCQPILGHNTVFWYRQTMMQGLELLAYFRNRAPLDDSGMPKDRFSAEMPDATLATLKIQPSEPRDSAVYFCASGLSGAHGYTFGSGTRLTVV.

V is TRBV4-2 and J is TRBJ2-3; TRBD2 is a possible D gene (5 bases). Trimming stripped 5 bases from V and 2 bases from J, with 20 bases between. The germline V gene encodes CDR1 LGHNA and CDR2 YNFKEQ. The CDR3 extends over 17 amino acids. DNA for the CDR3: TGTGCCAGCAGCAAACTATCCGGACTGCAACTCACAGATACGCAGTATTTT. It specifies CASSKLSGLQLTDTQYF.

The gene calls are TRBV6-2 or TRBV6-3 and TRBJ2-2, with TRBD1 matching over 11 bases. Trimming cost V 0 bases and J 3 bases; bases outside gene matches: 9. Germline V gene lookup returns CDR1 MNHEY and CDR2 SVGEGT. This CDR3 has 19 amino acids. The DNA of the CDR3 is TGTGCCAGCAGTTACTCGATAGGACAGGGGGCAGGGGACACCGGGGAGCTGTTTTTT. This codes for CASSYSIGQGAGDTGELFF.

The chain employs TRBV6-1 and TRBJ2-7; 10 nucleotides match TRBD2. V dropped 2 bases and J dropped 5; count of bases not matched to a gene: 6. The CDR3 extends over 15 amino acids. In germline, CDR1 is MNHNS, CDR2 SASEGT. The chain's CDR3 is CASSEMSSGSHEQYF. As DNA, the CDR3 is TGTGCCAGCAGTGAAATGTCTAGCGGGAGCCACGAGCAGTACTTC.

The chain is built from TRBV18 and TRBJ1-5; 7 bases fit TRBD1. V gave up 2 bases and J gave up 7 bases; unmatched junction bases: 8. Germline V gene data show CDR1 as KGHSH and CDR2 as LQKENI. The CDR3 covers 15 residues. CDR3 sequence (DNA): TGTGCCAGCTCACCAGACAGACAGGGAAGCCAGCCCCAGCATTTT. Translating gives CASSPDRQGSQPQHF. Based on the CDR3 plus reference TRBV18 and TRBJ1-5, the full variable domain is NAGVMQNPRHLVRRRGQEARLRCSPMKGHSHVYWYRQLPEEGLKFMVYLQKENIIDESGMPKERFSAEFPKEGPSILRIQQVVRGDSAAYFCASSPDRQGSQPQHFGDGTRLSIL.

The chain couples TRBV5-4 to TRBJ1-4, with 9 bases that match TRBD1. The CDR3 spans 14 residues. The V gene end was trimmed by 0 bases and the J gene end by 8 bases; junction bases not matched to a gene: 2. Germline V gives CDR1 SGHNT, CDR2 YYREEE (reference sequence). CDR3 region: CASSLDRGREKLFF. The CDR3 DNA follows: TGTGCCAGCAGCTTGGACAGGGGGCGAGAAAAACTGTTTTTT.

The CDR3 reads CASWGPNEKLFF. For the CDR3, the DNA is TGTGCCAGCTGGGGGCCGAATGAAAAACTGTTTTTT. The rearrangement links TRBV28 to TRBJ1-4, with D perhaps matching TRBD1 (6 bases). Per the germline V gene, CDR1 is MDHEN and CDR2 is SYDVKM. Trimming left V 8 bases short and J 5 bases short, with 9 bases between. The CDR3 is 12 residues long. The entire variable domain, with the rest obtained from reference TRBV28 and TRBJ1-4, is as follows: DVKVTQSSRYLVKRTGEKVFLECVQDMDHENMFWYRQDPGLGLRLIYFSYDVKMKEKGDIPEGYSVSREKKERFSLILESASTNQTSMYLCASWGPNEKLFFGSGTQLSVL.

The chain combines TRBV28 with TRBJ1-1, with D tentatively TRBD1 (5 bases). V was clipped by 8 bases and J by 0 bases, with 22 bases between them. The CDR3 extends over 17 amino acids. Germline V gene lookup returns CDR1 MDHEN and CDR2 SYDVKM. The CDR3 loop is CASSTTGGEGMNTEAFF. The CDR3 nucleotides read TGTGCCAGCTCCACCACGGGGGGGGAAGGCATGAACACTGAAGCTTTCTTT.

The chain joins TRBV11-3 to TRBJ2-1, with a possible D match to TRBD2 (6 bases). This CDR3 comprises 16 residues. Germline CDR1 is SGHNT and CDR2 is YENEEA. The ends were cut back, 0 bases at V and 1 base at J, with 10 bases in the middle. CDR3 DNA: TGTGCCAGCAGCTTAGATGGGGGGAAGTCCTACAATGAGCAGTTCTTC. Encoded protein: CASSLDGGKSYNEQFF.